This is a list of T cell receptor beta chains from one sample in a study of blood T cell repertoires in COVID-19. Assay used: immunoSEQ multiplex PCR; TCRdb lists only in-frame clones, some missing. Of 300,000 to 350,000 clones in the sample, more than 70% were seen once. What was sequenced was PBMCs or T cells enriched from blood (not recorded which). These receptor sequences come from a woman aged 25 to 45 who had been exposed to COVID-19. CDR3s include the opening cysteine and the closing phenylalanine or tryptophan. The order of the fields is clone size, J gene, V gene, CDR3 protein. Size is stated for part of the rows, as once, few or many counts, or as a class when the clone is expanded.

clone_size: .; j_call: TRBJ2-7; v_call: TRBV6-2/TRBV6-3; cdr3_aa: CASSLQGHEQYF
clone_size: once; j_call: TRBJ2-7; v_call: TRBV28; cdr3_aa: CASRLGRADEQYF
clone_size: .; j_call: TRBJ2-7; v_call: TRBV25-1; cdr3_aa: CASSWAGGYEQYF
clone_size: .; j_call: TRBJ1-1; v_call: TRBV9; cdr3_aa: CASSPRTGSHTEAFF
clone_size: once; j_call: TRBJ2-2; v_call: TRBV5-1; cdr3_aa: CASSLAPGQKNTGELFF
clone_size: .; j_call: TRBJ2-1; v_call: TRBV5-4; cdr3_aa: CASSLGLAYNEQFF
clone_size: .; j_call: TRBJ2-3; v_call: TRBV7-8; cdr3_aa: CASSPGQDTQYF
clone_size: .; j_call: TRBJ2-1; v_call: TRBV2; cdr3_aa: CASSEVNPGLGNEQFF
clone_size: .; j_call: TRBJ2-1; v_call: TRBV19; cdr3_aa: CASTWGGEQFF
clone_size: .; j_call: TRBJ2-7; v_call: TRBV9; cdr3_aa: CASSVDPAETYEQYF
clone_size: .; j_call: TRBJ1-5; v_call: TRBV10-1; cdr3_aa: CASSSRDREERNQPQHF
clone_size: .; j_call: TRBJ2-1; v_call: TRBV9; cdr3_aa: CASSVVGQGLTSPLNEQFF
clone_size: .; j_call: TRBJ2-1; v_call: TRBV12-5; cdr3_aa: CASGFEPPSSSGMGEQFF
clone_size: .; j_call: TRBJ2-5; v_call: TRBV5-4; cdr3_aa: CASSPRTAQETQYF
clone_size: .; j_call: TRBJ2-7; v_call: TRBV28; cdr3_aa: CASRDRGRGEQYF
clone_size: .; j_call: TRBJ2-1; v_call: TRBV7-3; cdr3_aa: CASSLKLLAGSEQFF
clone_size: .; j_call: TRBJ2-1; v_call: TRBV29-1; cdr3_aa: CSVAVYNEQFF
clone_size: .; j_call: TRBJ1-2; v_call: TRBV7-8; cdr3_aa: CASSLIAQTTGGYGYTF
clone_size: .; j_call: TRBJ2-3; v_call: TRBV3-1/TRBV3-2; cdr3_aa: CASSQRWAGGIGADTQYF
clone_size: .; j_call: TRBJ2-3; v_call: TRBV3-1/TRBV3-2; cdr3_aa: CASSQDRGGLSTDTQYF
clone_size: .; j_call: TRBJ1-2; v_call: TRBV28; cdr3_aa: CASSYPGGAYGYTF
clone_size: few; j_call: TRBJ1-3; v_call: TRBV30; cdr3_aa: CAWSVGRGREGGNTIYF
clone_size: .; j_call: TRBJ1-5; v_call: TRBV7-9; cdr3_aa: CASSLGIGNQPQHF
clone_size: .; j_call: TRBJ2-7; v_call: TRBV7-9; cdr3_aa: CASSSVTVEQYF
clone_size: .; j_call: TRBJ1-5; v_call: TRBV27; cdr3_aa: CASSPSEVALRGFQPQHF
clone_size: .; j_call: TRBJ2-7; v_call: TRBV5-4; cdr3_aa: CASSPSSIQGLYEQYF
clone_size: .; j_call: TRBJ1-2; v_call: TRBV12-5; cdr3_aa: CASGLDRGRYGYTF
clone_size: .; j_call: TRBJ1-3; v_call: TRBV3-1/TRBV3-2; cdr3_aa: CASSVGRSYSGNTIYF
clone_size: .; j_call: TRBJ1-5; v_call: TRBV28; cdr3_aa: CASSWNRSNQPQHF
clone_size: .; j_call: TRBJ2-5; v_call: TRBV5-6; cdr3_aa: CASSLAGVETQYF
clone_size: once; j_call: TRBJ2-1; v_call: TRBV29-1; cdr3_aa: CSVSRTGGAGNEQFF
clone_size: .; j_call: TRBJ1-1; v_call: TRBV10-1; cdr3_aa: CASSAQGSGTEAFF
clone_size: .; j_call: TRBJ1-4; v_call: TRBV5-1; cdr3_aa: CASSPQGNNEKLFF
clone_size: .; j_call: TRBJ2-7; v_call: TRBV20-1; cdr3_aa: CSASRGVDEQYF
clone_size: few; j_call: TRBJ2-7; v_call: TRBV11-2; cdr3_aa: CASSLGAGGGEQYF
clone_size: .; j_call: TRBJ2-7; v_call: TRBV6-1; cdr3_aa: CASSEWPNSYEQYF
clone_size: .; j_call: TRBJ2-2; v_call: TRBV20-1; cdr3_aa: CSASALAGGANTGELFF
clone_size: .; j_call: TRBJ1-1; v_call: TRBV4-2; cdr3_aa: CASSLGVEAFF
clone_size: .; j_call: TRBJ1-4; v_call: TRBV5-1; cdr3_aa: CASSPPGQLNEKLFF
clone_size: once; j_call: TRBJ2-3; v_call: TRBV15; cdr3_aa: CATRTGSIYTDTQYF
clone_size: .; j_call: TRBJ1-1; v_call: TRBV7-3; cdr3_aa: CASSLSGDQTEAFF
clone_size: .; j_call: TRBJ1-4; v_call: TRBV6-5; cdr3_aa: CASRRQGAANEKLFF
clone_size: .; j_call: TRBJ2-7; v_call: TRBV5-4; cdr3_aa: CASSLDRGDEQYF
clone_size: .; j_call: TRBJ2-7; v_call: TRBV3-1/TRBV3-2; cdr3_aa: CASSRHPSGSSEQYF
clone_size: few; j_call: TRBJ2-3; v_call: TRBV11-2; cdr3_aa: CASSSPTSGTTDTQYF
clone_size: .; j_call: TRBJ2-7; v_call: TRBV10-3; cdr3_aa: CAISLDRASYEQYF
clone_size: .; j_call: TRBJ1-2; v_call: TRBV30; cdr3_aa: CAWRSFPNGYGYTF
clone_size: .; j_call: TRBJ2-1; v_call: TRBV9; cdr3_aa: CASSAGQLNEQFF
clone_size: .; j_call: TRBJ2-3; v_call: TRBV19; cdr3_aa: CASSVTSVTDTQYF
clone_size: .; j_call: TRBJ2-1; v_call: TRBV15; cdr3_aa: CATSRGGLAGNNEQFF
clone_size: once; j_call: TRBJ2-7; v_call: TRBV13; cdr3_aa: CASSLRTGSYEQYF
clone_size: .; j_call: TRBJ1-2; v_call: TRBV19; cdr3_aa: CASSLAGDYGYTF
clone_size: .; j_call: TRBJ2-3; v_call: TRBV4-2; cdr3_aa: CASSQTGTSGLDTQYF
clone_size: .; j_call: TRBJ2-1; v_call: TRBV28; cdr3_aa: CASSYVTGTSGNDEQFF
clone_size: .; j_call: TRBJ2-1; v_call: TRBV10-2; cdr3_aa: CASSESLAGGLNEQFF
clone_size: once; j_call: TRBJ1-1; v_call: TRBV4-1; cdr3_aa: CASSQDPYYRDAFF
clone_size: .; j_call: TRBJ2-1; v_call: TRBV3-1/TRBV3-2; cdr3_aa: CASSRGLAPDRGNEQFF